The 11 T cell receptor beta chains presented below share a single source sample, sequenced in a study of blood T cells in healthy people across ages. A second PCR of roughly 7 to 11 cycles used a sample-barcoded 5' primer and a J-beta primer mix. TCRdb re-derived calls from the 5' RACE reads in MiXCR, one entry per CDR3 protein. The repertoire holds about 940,000 distinct CDR3 sequences, with 45% to 50% as singletons. Material: blood. These receptors all stem from a man aged 30 to 39 in good health.

In its sample, this clonotype was seen many times. The chain carries TRBV18 and TRBJ2-3; no firm D call. Germline CDR1 is KGHSH and CDR2 is LQKENI. The CDR3 is 17 amino acids. The ends were cut back, 1 base at V and 0 bases at J, with 14 bases in the middle. The DNA of the CDR3 is TGTGCCAGCTCACCACAGGCGCAAGACCAAAGCACAGATACGCAGTATTTT. It codes for CASSPQAQDQSTDTQYF.

The chain uses TRBV5-8 and TRBJ1-2; TRBD1 is a possible D gene (6 bases). From germline, CDR1 is SGHTS and CDR2 YDEGEE. Deletions cut 0 bases from V and 9 bases from J, with 15 bases between. This CDR3 is 14 amino acids long. DNA for the CDR3: TGTGCCAGCAGCTTGGGGATCAGGGGCCAGAGCTACACCTTC. Protein: CASSLGIRGQSYTF.

This chain connects TRBV6-5 to TRBJ2-1; 8 positions match TRBD2. CDR3 length: 15 residues. Germline V gene sequence: CDR1 MNHEY, CDR2 SVGAGI. With V trimmed by 7 bases and J by 2 bases, 7 bases remained unmatched. CDR3 residues: CASNRAGETYNEQFF. CDR3 DNA sequence: TGTGCCAGCAACCGAGCGGGGGAGACCTACAATGAGCAGTTCTTC.

This chain links TRBV5-1 with TRBJ2-1; 9 bases map to TRBD2. This CDR3 region has 15 residues. The germline V gene encodes CDR1 SGHRS and CDR2 YFSETQ. The V segment lost 1 base and the J segment 6 bases; nucleotides outside the gene matches: 5. CDR3 nucleotides: TGCGCCAGCAGCTTGATAGCGGGGGCCTTCAATGAGCAGTTCTTC. Translating gives CASSLIAGAFNEQFF. Full variable domain (remainder filled in from reference TRBV5-1 and TRBJ2-1): KAGVTQTPRYLIKTRGQQVTLSCSPISGHRSVSWYQQTPGQGLQFLFEYFSETQRNKGNFPGRFSGRQFSNSRSEMNVSTLELGDSALYLCASSLIAGAFNEQFFGPGTRLTVL.

This sequence joins TRBV10-3 and TRBJ2-3; TRBD2 matches 9 bases. The length of the CDR3 is 16 residues. Germline V lookup: CDR1 ENHRY, CDR2 SYGVKD. V dropped 2 bases and J dropped 1; count of bases not matched to a gene: 4. In nucleotides, the CDR3 is TGTGCCATCAGTGAGCTAGCGGGGAGCGGCACAGATACGCAGTATTTT. The encoded protein is CAISELAGSGTDTQYF.

The J gene is TRBJ2-1, the V gene TRBV6-5; no clear D. The germline CDR1 and CDR2 sequences are MNHEY and SVGAGI. The CDR3 runs to 13 residues. The V and J ends lost 2 bases and 6 bases respectively, with 8 bases between them. The CDR3 DNA reads as TGTGCCAGCAGTTACGAGCTGAGCAATGAGCAGTTCTTC. It specifies CASSYELSNEQFF.

CDR3 sequence reads: CAISPGTETSTNEKLFF. The CDR3 region has the DNA TGTGCCATCAGCCCCGGGACAGAGACATCAACTAATGAAAAACTGTTTTTT. The chain recombines TRBV10-3 with TRBJ1-4, with 7 nucleotides matching TRBD1. Germline loops: CDR1 ENHRY, CDR2 SYGVKD. Losses at the gene ends were 6 bases for V and 0 bases for J; bases not matched to a gene: 10. This CDR3 region has 17 residues.

This clonotype was seen a few times. V is TRBV20-1 and J is TRBJ2-5, with 12 bases fitting TRBD2. Germline loops: CDR1 DFQATT, CDR2 SNEGSKA (reference sequence). V trimming: 1 base; J trimming: 5 bases; junction bases outside the gene matches: 2. The CDR3 totals 14 residues. This chain's CDR3 is CSARVLAGGETQYF. In DNA form, the CDR3 reads TGCAGTGCTAGAGTCCTAGCGGGGGGGGAGACCCAGTACTTC.

This clonotype was observed a few times. The chain recombines TRBV12-3 or TRBV12-4 with TRBJ2-7; D is tentatively TRBD1 or TRBD2 (5 bases each). The CDR3 loop spans 13 amino acids. V lost 5 bases to trimming and J lost 6 bases, with 14 bases between them. CDR3 in DNA: TGTGCCAGCAGTCCCTGGGACGGTTTCGAGCAGTACTTC. It encodes CASSPWDGFEQYF.

In this sample, this clonotype turned up many times. The gene calls are TRBV4-2 and TRBJ2-5; D uncertain. Trimming took 1 base from V and 2 from J, leaving 5 bases between them. The germline CDR1 and CDR2 sequences are LGHNA and YNFKEQ. The CDR3 contains 13 residues. CDR3 DNA sequence: TGTGCCAGCAGCCAAGTAGAACAAGAGACCCAGTACTTC. Translating it yields CASSQVEQETQYF.

This clonotype was counted a few times. This chain links TRBV4-3 with TRBJ2-2; D may match TRBD1 or TRBD2 (5 bases each). Germline lookup yields CDR1 LGHNA and CDR2 YSLEER. With 1 base removed from V and 3 bases from J, the gap between germline ends came to 12 bases. The CDR3 totals 16 residues. DNA of the CDR3: TGCGCCAGCAGCCAAGCGGGGCTGATGGACACCGGGGAGCTGTTTTTT. Translation: CASSQAGLMDTGELFF.